These T cell receptor beta chains were read from a single sample in a study of beta chain features in type 1 diabetes. Clones were read by immunoSEQ multiplex PCR, and TCRdb kept only the in-frame ones, dropping some. In the table there are 300,000 to 450,000 clones, 10% to 15% of which are singletons. Sequenced material: naive CD4+ T cells from blood. Receptor source: a woman younger than 30 with type 1 diabetes. CDR3s include the opening cysteine and the closing phenylalanine or tryptophan. The order of the fields is J gene, clone size, D gene, V gene, CDR3 DNA, CDR3 protein. The D gene is left open where the match is weak. Clone size appears in some rows only: once, few, many, or a class for an expanded clone.

TRBJ2-3 - - TRBV9 TGTGCCAGCAGCGTAGACTACATAATCACAGATACGCAGTATTTT CASSVDYIITDTQYF
TRBJ2-3 few - TRBV18 TGTGCCAGCTCACCACTGAGCACTAGCACAGATACGCAGTATTTT CASSPLSTSTDTQYF
TRBJ2-7 - TRBD2 TRBV19 TGTGCCAGTAGTCTTGGCGGGGCTAGCGGAACCCACGAGCAGTACTTC CASSLGGASGTHEQYF
TRBJ2-7 - - TRBV7-8 TGTGCCAGCAGCTTAGCGGGAGGGGGCTACGAGCAGTACTTC CASSLAGGGYEQYF
TRBJ1-2 - - TRBV2 TGTGCCAGCAGTGGGACAGCCTATGGCTACACCTTC CASSGTAYGYTF
TRBJ2-5 few TRBD1 TRBV7-9 TGTGCCAGCAGATCCGGGACAGGGCAAGAGACCCAGTACTTC CASRSGTGQETQYF
TRBJ2-1 few - TRBV10-3 TGTGCCATCAGCCTACAGGGAGGGTACAATGAGCAGTTCTTC CAISLQGGYNEQFF
TRBJ2-3 - TRBD1 TRBV23-1 TGCGCCAGCAAGCGGACAGGTGGTACGCAGTATTTT CASKRTGGTQYF
TRBJ2-6 few TRBD1 TRBV4-1 TGCGCCAGCAGCAGGGGACAGGGAATCTCTGGGGCCAACGTCCTGACTTTC CASSRGQGISGANVLTF
TRBJ1-5 - - TRBV7-2 TGTGCCAGCAGCAGGGAGGCGAATCAGCCCCAGCATTTT CASSREANQPQHF
TRBJ2-7 - TRBD2 TRBV4-3 TGCGCCAGCAGCCAAGATGGTCTAGCGGCACCACCCTACGAGCAGTACTTC CASSQDGLAAPPYEQYF
TRBJ2-1 - TRBD2 TRBV10-3 TGTGCCACCGGGGAGGGTTTAGACTACAATGAGCAGTTCTTC CATGEGLDYNEQFF
TRBJ2-5 - - TRBV6-5 TGTGCCAGCAGTGCCCCCAGGGCCGCAGAGACCCAGTACTTC CASSAPRAAETQYF
TRBJ1-1 few TRBD1 TRBV7-2 TGTGCCAGCAGCTTAACGATGAGACAGGGCGGGACTGAAGCTTTCTTT CASSLTMRQGGTEAFF
TRBJ2-1 - TRBD2 TRBV5-4 TGTGCCAGCAGCTTGTTCAGGACTAGCGGGAGGGCCTTGCGTCAGTTCTTC CASSLFRTSGRALRQFF
TRBJ2-7 - TRBD1 TRBV6-5 TGTGCCAGCAGCACGACGGGACAGGGTCCCTACGAGCAGTACTTC CASSTTGQGPYEQYF